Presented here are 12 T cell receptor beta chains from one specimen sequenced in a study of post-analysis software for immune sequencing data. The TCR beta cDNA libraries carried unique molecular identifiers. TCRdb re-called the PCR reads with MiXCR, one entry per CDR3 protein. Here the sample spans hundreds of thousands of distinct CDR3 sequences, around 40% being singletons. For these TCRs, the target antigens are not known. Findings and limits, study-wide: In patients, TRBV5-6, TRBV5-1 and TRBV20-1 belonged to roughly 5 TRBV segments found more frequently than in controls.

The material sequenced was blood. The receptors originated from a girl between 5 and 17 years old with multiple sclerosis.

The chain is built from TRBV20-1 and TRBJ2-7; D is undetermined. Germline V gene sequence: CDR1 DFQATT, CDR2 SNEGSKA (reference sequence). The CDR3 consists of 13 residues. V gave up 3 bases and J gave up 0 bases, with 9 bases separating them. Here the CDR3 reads CSASWQASYEQYF. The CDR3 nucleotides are TGCAGTGCTAGTTGGCAGGCCTCCTACGAGCAGTACTTC.

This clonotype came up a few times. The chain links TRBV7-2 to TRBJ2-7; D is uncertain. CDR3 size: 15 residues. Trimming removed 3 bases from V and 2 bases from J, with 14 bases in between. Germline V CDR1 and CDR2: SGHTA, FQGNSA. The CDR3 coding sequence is TGTGCCAGCAGCTTTCCGATCCAGGATACCTACGAGCAGTACTTC. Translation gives CASSFPIQDTYEQYF.

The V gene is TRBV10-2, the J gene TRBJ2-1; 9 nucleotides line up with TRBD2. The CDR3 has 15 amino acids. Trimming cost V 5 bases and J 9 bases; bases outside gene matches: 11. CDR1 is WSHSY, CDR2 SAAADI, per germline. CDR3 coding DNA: TGCGCCAGCAGTATGTCGTTGTTAGCGGGAGTTGAGCAGTTCTTC. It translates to CASSMSLLAGVEQFF.

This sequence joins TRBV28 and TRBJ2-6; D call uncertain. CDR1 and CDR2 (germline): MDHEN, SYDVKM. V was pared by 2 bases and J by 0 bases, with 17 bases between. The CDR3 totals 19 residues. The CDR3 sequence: CASSLIGAGASSGANVLTF. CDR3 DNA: TGTGCCAGCAGTTTAATCGGAGCAGGCGCCAGCTCTGGGGCCAACGTCCTGACTTTC.

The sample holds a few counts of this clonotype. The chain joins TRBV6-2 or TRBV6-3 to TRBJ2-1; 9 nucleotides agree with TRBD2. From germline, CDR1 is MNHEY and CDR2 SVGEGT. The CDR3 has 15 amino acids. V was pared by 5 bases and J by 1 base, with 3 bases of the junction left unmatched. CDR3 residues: CASSKREVSYNEQFF. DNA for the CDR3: TGTGCCAGCAGTAAGCGGGAGGTATCCTACAATGAGCAGTTCTTC.

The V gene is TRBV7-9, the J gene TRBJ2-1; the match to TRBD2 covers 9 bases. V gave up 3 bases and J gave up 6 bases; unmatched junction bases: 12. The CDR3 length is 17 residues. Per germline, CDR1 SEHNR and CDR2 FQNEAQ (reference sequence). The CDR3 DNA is TGTGCCAGCAGCTTGGGACTAGCCCGGGGAGTCCTCAATGAGCAGTTCTTC. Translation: CASSLGLARGVLNEQFF.

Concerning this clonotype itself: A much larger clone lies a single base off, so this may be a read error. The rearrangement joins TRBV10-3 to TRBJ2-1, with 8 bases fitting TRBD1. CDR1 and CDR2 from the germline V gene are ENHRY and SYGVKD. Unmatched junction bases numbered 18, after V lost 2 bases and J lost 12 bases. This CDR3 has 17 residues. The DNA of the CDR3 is TGTGCCATCAGTGAGACCTCCGGCGGACAGGGAGCGGGTGGGCAGTTCTTC. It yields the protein CAISETSGGQGAGGQFF.

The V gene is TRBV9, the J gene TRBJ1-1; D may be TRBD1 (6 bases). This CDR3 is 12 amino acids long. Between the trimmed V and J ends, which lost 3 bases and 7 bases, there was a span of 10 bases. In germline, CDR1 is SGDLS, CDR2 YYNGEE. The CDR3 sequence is CASSGGQLEAFF. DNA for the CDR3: TGTGCCAGCAGCGGAGGACAGCTTGAAGCTTTCTTT.

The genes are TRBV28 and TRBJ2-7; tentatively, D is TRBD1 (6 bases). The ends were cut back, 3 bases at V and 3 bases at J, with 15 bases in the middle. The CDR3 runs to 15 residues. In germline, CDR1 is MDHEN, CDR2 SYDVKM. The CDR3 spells CASSFARGSVYEQYF. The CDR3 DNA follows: TGTGCCAGCAGTTTTGCAAGGGGGAGCGTCTACGAGCAGTACTTC.

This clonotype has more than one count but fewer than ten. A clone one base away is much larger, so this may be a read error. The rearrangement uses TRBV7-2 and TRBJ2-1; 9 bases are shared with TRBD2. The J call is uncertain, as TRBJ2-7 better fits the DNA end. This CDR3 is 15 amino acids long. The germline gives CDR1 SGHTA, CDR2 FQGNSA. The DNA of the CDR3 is TGTGCCAGCAGCTCAACTAGCGGGCAGTACAATGAGCAGTACTTC. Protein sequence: CASSSTSGQYNEQYF.

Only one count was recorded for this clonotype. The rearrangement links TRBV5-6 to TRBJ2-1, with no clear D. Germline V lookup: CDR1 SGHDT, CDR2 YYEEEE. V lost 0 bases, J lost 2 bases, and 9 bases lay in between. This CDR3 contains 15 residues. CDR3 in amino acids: CASSLVLNTYNEQFF. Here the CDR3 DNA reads TGTGCCAGCAGCTTGGTACTGAACACCTACAATGAGCAGTTCTTC. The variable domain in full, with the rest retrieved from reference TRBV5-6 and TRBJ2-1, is DAGVTQSPTHLIKTRGQQVTLRCSPKSGHDTVSWYQQALGQGPQFIFQYYEEEERQRGNFPDRFSGHQFPNYSSELNVNALLLGDSALYLCASSLVLNTYNEQFFGPGTRLTVL.

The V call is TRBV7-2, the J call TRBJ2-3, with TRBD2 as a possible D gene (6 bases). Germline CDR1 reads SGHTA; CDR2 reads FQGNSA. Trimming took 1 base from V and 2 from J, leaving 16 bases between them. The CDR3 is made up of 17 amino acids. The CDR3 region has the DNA TGTGCCAGCAGCTTAGGACCCGGGAGAGCCTCCACAGATACGCAGTATTTT. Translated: CASSLGPGRASTDTQYF.